These T cell receptor beta chains were read from a single sample in a study of CXCR3-negative and CXCR3-positive naive CD8 T cells. TCRdb reprocessed the 5' RACE reads and keeps a single row for each CDR3 protein, giving no DNA. The sample's table shows some 130,000 distinct CDR3 sequences. What was sequenced was naive CXCR3- CD8+ T cells from blood. The receptor set was obtained from a human donor in good health. Some clones in this sample may be carry-over from other donors' samples. The CDR3 runs from the conserved cysteine through the conserved F or W.

TRBV29-1	TRBJ2-1	CSVNEAGRNEQFF
TRBV12-3/TRBV12-4	TRBJ2-4	CASSLVAGLAKNIQYF
TRBV19	TRBJ2-7	CASSSDRGTPYEQYF
TRBV29-1	TRBJ1-1	CSVEGWDRENTEAFF
TRBV18	TRBJ1-1	CASSPSEAEAFF
TRBV9	TRBJ2-7	CASSVAGPSSYEQYF
TRBV28	TRBJ2-1	CASSSGWAVNNEQFF
TRBV20-1	TRBJ2-7	CSARGTGLAFTYEQYF
TRBV29-1	TRBJ2-7	CSVEGLADYYEQYF
TRBV15	TRBJ2-2	CATSRRSDPTGELFF
TRBV19	TRBJ2-7	CASSIAWGGSGLHEQYF
TRBV7-6	TRBJ1-1	CASSFGSGPMNTEAFF
TRBV6-2/TRBV6-3	TRBJ2-7	CASSSRDGPYEQYF
TRBV28	TRBJ2-3	CASTTRPAGGADTQYF
TRBV11-2	TRBJ2-7	CASSPGRARGTTYEQYF
TRBV6-5	TRBJ1-5	CASSRLGGTGNQPQHF
TRBV5-5	TRBJ1-1	CASSLYPEAYEAFF
TRBV4-3	TRBJ2-7	CASSPGTLSYEQYF
TRBV20-1	TRBJ2-7	CSAADRGLEEQYF
TRBV7-6	TRBJ2-2	CASSLAGGTGELFF
TRBV7-9	TRBJ1-1	CASSPGGAGGTEAFF
TRBV5-1	TRBJ2-7	CASSLVGSLYEQYF
TRBV6-2/TRBV6-3	TRBJ2-3	CASSLHRDSGTDTQYF
TRBV5-1	TRBJ2-5	CASSLSASLQETQYF
TRBV19	TRBJ1-2	CASAATVDGYTF
TRBV27	TRBJ2-7	CASSSPGTSTYEQYF
TRBV2	TRBJ2-3	CSGTEVDTQYF
TRBV7-7	TRBJ1-4	CASSLEPERGELFF
TRBV28	TRBJ2-1	CASSPIADTYNEQFF
TRBV14	TRBJ2-7	CASSHRPGQGVFYEQYF
TRBV27	TRBJ2-7	CASSLSHRTGGYEQYF
TRBV7-9	TRBJ1-1	CASREGGNTEAFF
TRBV7-8	TRBJ2-7	CASSLGGGGTYEQYF
TRBV5-4	TRBJ1-3	CASSLVGTGSGNTIYF
TRBV19	TRBJ2-7	CASSISADLDTYEQYF
TRBV4-1	TRBJ1-2	CASSQGGNYGYTF
TRBV29-1	TRBJ2-2	CSVVLPHTGELFF
TRBV29-1	TRBJ2-4	CSVEKWGSGGNIQYF
TRBV7-8	TRBJ2-7	CASSLVAGTNSYEQYF
TRBV5-4	TRBJ2-1	CASSSPGGYNEQFF
TRBV25-1	TRBJ2-1	CASSGRGDNEQFF
TRBV29-1	TRBJ2-2	CSVEYVSTGKGPAGELFF
TRBV25-1	TRBJ1-1	CASHAGSEAFF
TRBV15	TRBJ2-7	CATSGRDRVYEQYF
TRBV20-1	TRBJ2-1	CSARAKLAGGPVNEQFF
TRBV20-1	TRBJ2-3	CSAPPQGSNLGEITDTQYF
TRBV10-2	TRBJ1-4	CASSERAKGDKFF
TRBV3-1	TRBJ2-1	CASSQVFGGRGNEQFF
TRBV4-3	TRBJ2-3	CASSQDSRGYFSDTQYF
TRBV11-2	TRBJ2-1	CASSLEFYGGVSYNEQFF